This TCR beta chain is drawn from a study of control samples from healthy donors and cancer patients (dated by TCRdb to about 2020). Its CDR3 holds 15 amino acids, cysteine through phenylalanine. Only the CDR3 part of the read is kept: 45 bases, read in frame from the first base. CDR1 and CDR2 were assigned from the germline V gene as KGHDR and SFDVKD. Trimming costs V 4 bases and J 6 bases, and their ends lie 15 bases apart. For this clone: Its antigen is not yet known. There are no base qualities to consult, and no much larger clone falls within one base.

Libraries were prepared through the immunoSEQ multiplex PCR assay. Imported from immuneACCESS, the table was reduced by TCRdb to in-frame sequences with V and J called. These copies leave out some clones; in studies compared against another copy, an unresolved V gene accounts for under half, and the cause of the remainder is not known. This sample is represented by about 44,000 clones; around 87% of them were singletons. The ten top clones hold around 9.6% of the sample. In this chain, TRBV24-1 is recombined with TRBJ2-1; 6 matching bases give a weak D call of TRBD2. The origin of this receptor is an older woman with lung cancer. The sequenced material came from PBMCs. The CDR3 has the sequence CATSEGDLVFNEQFF. The sequenced DNA: TGTGCCACCAGTGAGGGGGACTTGGTATTCAATGAGCAGTTCTTC.